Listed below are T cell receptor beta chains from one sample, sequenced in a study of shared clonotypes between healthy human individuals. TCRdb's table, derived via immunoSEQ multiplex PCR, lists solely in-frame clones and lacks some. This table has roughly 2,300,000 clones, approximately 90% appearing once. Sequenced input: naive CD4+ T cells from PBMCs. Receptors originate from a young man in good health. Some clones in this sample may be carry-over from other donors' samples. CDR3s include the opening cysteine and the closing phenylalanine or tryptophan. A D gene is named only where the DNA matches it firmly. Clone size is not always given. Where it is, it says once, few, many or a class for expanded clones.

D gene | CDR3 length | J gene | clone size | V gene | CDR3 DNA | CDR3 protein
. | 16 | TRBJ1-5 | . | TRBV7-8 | TGTGCCAGCAGCCCCCCACGGACACTCCTCAATCAGCCCCAGCATTTT | CASSPPRTLLNQPQHF
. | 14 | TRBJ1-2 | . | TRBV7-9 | TGTGCCAGCAGCGTCGCAGGGACCTGGAGAGGCTACACCTTC | CASSVAGTWRGYTF
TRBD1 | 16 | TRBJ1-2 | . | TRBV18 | TGTGCCAGCTCACCGATCGGACAGGGAGGAAACTATGGCTACACCTTC | CASSPIGQGGNYGYTF
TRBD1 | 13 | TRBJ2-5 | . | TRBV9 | TGTGCCAGCAGCGTACAGGGGGCGGAGACCCAGTACTTC | CASSVQGAETQYF
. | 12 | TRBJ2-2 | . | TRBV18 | TGTGCCAGCTCATCAAACACCGGGGAGCTGTTTTTT | CASSSNTGELFF
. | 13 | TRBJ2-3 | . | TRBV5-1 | TGCGCCAGCAGCTTGATAGGTGGAGATACGCAGTATTTT | CASSLIGGDTQYF
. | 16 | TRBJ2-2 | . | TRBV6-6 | TGTGCCGCCTCTCCCTTTGGGGCAAAGAACACCGGGGAGCTGTTTTTT | CAASPFGAKNTGELFF
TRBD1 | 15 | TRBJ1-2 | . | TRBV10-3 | TGTGCCATCAGTGAGTCGAGACAGGGACACTATGGCTACACCTTC | CAISESRQGHYGYTF
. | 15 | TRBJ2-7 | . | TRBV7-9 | TGTGCCAGGTTACCGAAGCGGCTACGCTACTACGAGCAGTACTTC | CARLPKRLRYYEQYF
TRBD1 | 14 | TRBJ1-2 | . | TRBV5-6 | TGTGCCAGCAGCCAGGGACAGGGCTTGTATGGCTACACCTTC | CASSQGQGLYGYTF
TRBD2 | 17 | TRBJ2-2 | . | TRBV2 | TGTGCCAGCAGCGGGACTAGCGGGAGAACTAACACCGGGGAGCTGTTTTTT | CASSGTSGRTNTGELFF
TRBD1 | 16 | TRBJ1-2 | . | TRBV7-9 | TGTGCCAGCAGCACCACAGGGGGGGAAGCTAACTATGGCTACACCTTC | CASSTTGGEANYGYTF
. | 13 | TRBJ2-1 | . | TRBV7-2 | TGTGCCAGCAGCTTAGGGCCGTACAATGAGCAGTTCTTC | CASSLGPYNEQFF
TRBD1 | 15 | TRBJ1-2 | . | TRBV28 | TGTGCCAGCAGCGATCAGGGGGCATCTAACTATGGCTACACCTTC | CASSDQGASNYGYTF
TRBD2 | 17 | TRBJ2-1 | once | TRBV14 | TGTGCCAGCAGCCAGGGACTAGCGGGACGTGCGTGGTATGAGCAGTTCTTC | CASSQGLAGRAWYEQFF
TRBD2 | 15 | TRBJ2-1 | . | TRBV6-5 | TGTGCCAGCAGTTACGAAGCGGGAGGGGTGGATGAGCAGTTCTTC | CASSYEAGGVDEQFF
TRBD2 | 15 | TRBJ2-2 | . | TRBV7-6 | TGTGCCAGCAGATCTCTAGCGGGACTCACCGGGGAGCTGTTTTTT | CASRSLAGLTGELFF
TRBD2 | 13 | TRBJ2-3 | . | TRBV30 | TGTGCCTGGCGAGCGGGAAACACAGATACGCAGTATTTT | CAWRAGNTDTQYF
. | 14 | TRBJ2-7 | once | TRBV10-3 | TGTGCCATCACCCGAGCCGGGGGAACCTACGAGCAGTACTTC | CAITRAGGTYEQYF
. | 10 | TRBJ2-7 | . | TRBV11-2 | TGTGCCAGCGGGACCTACGAGCAGTACTTC | CASGTYEQYF
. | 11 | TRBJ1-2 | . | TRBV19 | TGTGCCAGTAACCGGGAGCATGGCTACACCTTC | CASNREHGYTF
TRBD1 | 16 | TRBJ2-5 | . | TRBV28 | TGTGCCAGCAGTTTGAGCAGCCAGGGGGACGGGGAGACCCAGTACTTC | CASSLSSQGDGETQYF
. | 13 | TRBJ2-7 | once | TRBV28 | TGTGCCAGCAGTTTCGGCGGGACGAAGGTGCAGTACTTC | CASSFGGTKVQYF
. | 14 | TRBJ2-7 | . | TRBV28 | TGTGCCAGCCTCCCTCGAGGGGGCTCCTACGAGCAGTACTTC | CASLPRGGSYEQYF
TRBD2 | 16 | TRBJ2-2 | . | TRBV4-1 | TGCGCCAGCAGCCGCCCGGGGAGGGGCGACACCGGGGAGCTGTTTTTT | CASSRPGRGDTGELFF
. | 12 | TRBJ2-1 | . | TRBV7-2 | TGTGCCAGCAGCCCGCCCCCTAATGAGCAGTTCTTC | CASSPPPNEQFF
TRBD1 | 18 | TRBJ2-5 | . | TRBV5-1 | TGCGCCAGCAGCTTGCCCGGGACAGGGGGAGCGGGATGGGAGACCCAGTACTTC | CASSLPGTGGAGWETQYF
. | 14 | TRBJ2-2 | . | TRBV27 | TGTGCCAGCAGTCGGGACACCTACACCGGGGAGCTGTTTTTT | CASSRDTYTGELFF
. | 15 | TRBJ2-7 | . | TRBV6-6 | TGTGCCAGCACCTCCGGGACCAAAAGCTCCTACGAGCAGTACTTC | CASTSGTKSSYEQYF
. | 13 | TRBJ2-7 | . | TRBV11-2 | TGTGCCAGCAGCTTCGACCGTAGCTACGAGCAGTACTTC | CASSFDRSYEQYF
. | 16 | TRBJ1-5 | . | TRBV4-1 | TGCGCCAGCAGCCAAGGCCTCTCATGGAGCAATCAGCCCCAGCATTTT | CASSQGLSWSNQPQHF
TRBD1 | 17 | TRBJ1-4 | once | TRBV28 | TGTGCCAGCAGTTCACTCCGGGACAGGGGGAATAATGAAAAACTGTTTTTT | CASSSLRDRGNNEKLFF
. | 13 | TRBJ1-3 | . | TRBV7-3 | TGTGCCAGCAGCTTAATTGGTGGAAACACCATATATTTT | CASSLIGGNTIYF
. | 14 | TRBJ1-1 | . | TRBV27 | TGTGCCAGCAGTTACAGGGAGGGAAACACTGAAGCTTTCTTT | CASSYREGNTEAFF
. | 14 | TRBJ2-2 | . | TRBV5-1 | TGCGCCAGCAGTGTCGGGACCTCTGCCGGGGAGCTGTTTTTT | CASSVGTSAGELFF